The 21 T cell receptor beta chains listed next were all sequenced from one sample in a study of cytomegalovirus exposure and HLA in healthy donors. The PCR ran on 60 Vbeta and 13 Jbeta primers. Sequencing used immunoSEQ multiplex PCR; TCRdb keeps in-frame clones, though not all of them. The repertoire has 55,000 to 80,000 clones, just under 80% of them found once; the top ten carry approximately 9.8%. The sequenced sample consisted of PBMCs. The origin of the receptors is a man aged 40-49 years in good health and CMV-seronegative.

The chain links TRBV28 to TRBJ2-6; D may be TRBD2 (5 bases). The CDR3 totals 16 residues. CDR1 MDHEN and CDR2 SYDVKM come from the germline V gene. V lost 4 bases and J 0 bases, leaving 10 bases between the germline ends. This chain's CDR3 is CASSSGRGSGANVLTF. The CDR3 nucleotides read TGTGCCAGCAGTTCCGGTCGGGGCTCTGGGGCCAACGTCCTGACTTTC.

J is TRBJ2-1 and V is TRBV6-5; 11 nucleotides line up with TRBD2. The CDR3 consists of 16 residues. The V segment lost 0 bases and the J segment 6 bases; nucleotides outside the gene matches: 4. Germline V gene lookup returns CDR1 MNHEY and CDR2 SVGAGI. CDR3 region: CASSYSWLAGGNEQFF. In nucleotides, the CDR3 is TGTGCCAGCAGTTACTCGTGGCTAGCGGGGGGCAATGAGCAGTTCTTC.

The DNA of the CDR3 is TGCAGTGCTAAACAGGGTTTCGAGCAGTACTTC. Translated, it gives CSAKQGFEQYF. The J gene is TRBJ2-7, the V gene TRBV20-1; D is possibly TRBD1 (6 bases). The CDR3 loop spans 11 amino acids. Trimming stripped 4 bases from V and 6 bases from J, with 10 bases between. Germline values: CDR1 DFQATT, CDR2 SNEGSKA (reference sequence).

Turning to this clone: The same CDR3 also results from other DNA sequences found in this sample. CDR3: CASSYSDNRGLDGYTF. The DNA for the CDR3 is TGTGCCAGCAGTTATTCGGATAACAGGGGGCTGGATGGCTACACCTTC. The gene calls are TRBV6-6 and TRBJ1-2; 9 bases align to TRBD1. Germline values: CDR1 MNHNY, CDR2 SVGAGI (reference sequence). Trimming took 3 bases from V and 6 from J; bases not matched to a gene: 11. The CDR3 spans 16 residues.

Many counts were recorded for this clone. One end of the junction does not line up with germline, which may come from a read error. V gene TRBV10-3 combines with J gene TRBJ2-7, with 12 bases matching TRBD1. In germline, CDR1 is ENHRY, CDR2 SYGVKD. CDR3 size: 14 residues. The CDR3 DNA is TGTGCCATCAGGGGGACAGGGGGCTCCCACGAGCAGTACTTC. This sequence encodes CAIRGTGGSHEQYF.

This rearrangement joins TRBV6-6 to TRBJ2-1; 9 positions match TRBD2. Germline lookup yields CDR1 MNHNY and CDR2 SVGAGI (reference sequence). This CDR3 comprises 16 residues. Trimming removed 6 bases from V and 2 bases from J; junction bases left unmatched: 8. DNA of the CDR3: TGTGCCAGCAGGGACCGGGCGGGGGGGCCCTACAATGAGCAGTTCTTC. This sequence encodes CASRDRAGGPYNEQFF.

V usage is TRBV28 and J usage is TRBJ1-2; TRBD1 matches 7 bases. The CDR3 has 13 residues. V was clipped by 8 bases and J by 0 bases; unmatched bases: 3. Germline loops: CDR1 MDHEN, CDR2 SYDVKM. CDR3 region: CASWDSTNYGYTF. DNA of the CDR3: TGTGCCAGCTGGGACAGCACTAACTATGGCTACACCTTC.

This sequence joins TRBV28 and TRBJ1-2; D might be TRBD1 (6 bases). The CDR3 has 13 residues. From germline, CDR1 is MDHEN and CDR2 SYDVKM. V was trimmed by 2 bases and J by 8 bases, leaving 12 bases between them. Here the CDR3 reads CASSLLQGSGYTF. DNA of the CDR3: TGTGCCAGCAGTTTACTGCAGGGGAGCGGCTACACCTTC.

The chain uses TRBV9 and TRBJ1-2; D is undetermined. The CDR3 is made up of 12 amino acids. Looked up from germline, CDR1 is SGDLS and CDR2 is YYNGEE. Trimming left V 3 bases short and J 4 bases short, with 7 bases between. CDR3 amino acids: CASSETVYGYTF. The DNA for the CDR3 is TGTGCCAGCAGCGAAACGGTCTATGGCTACACCTTC.

This clone was observed once. The chain is built from TRBV7-9 and TRBJ2-5; D not certain. This CDR3 is built from 14 residues. V was clipped by 2 bases and J by 2 bases, with 9 bases between them. Germline CDR1 is SEHNR and CDR2 is FQNEAQ (reference sequence). DNA of the CDR3: TGTGCCAGCAGCTTAAGAACAGAACAAGAGACCCAGTACTTC. Translated, it gives CASSLRTEQETQYF. Full variable domain (remainder filled in from reference TRBV7-9 and TRBJ2-5): DTGVSQNPRHKITKRGQNVTFRCDPISEHNRLYWYRQTLGQGPEFLTYFQNEAQLEKSRLLSDRFSAERPKGSFSTLEIQRTEQGDSAMYLCASSLRTEQETQYFGPGTRLLVL.

CDR3 bases: TGCGCCAGCAGCCATGGGTCACTAGCGGAATCTGGGGCCAACGTCCTGACTTTC. Encoded protein: CASSHGSLAESGANVLTF. The V gene is TRBV4-1, the J gene TRBJ2-6; TRBD2 agrees at 8 bases. Germline lookup yields CDR1 MGHRA and CDR2 YSYEKL. The CDR3 is 18 residues long. Trimming took 3 bases from V and 1 from J; bases not matched to a gene: 8.

This chain links TRBV19 with TRBJ2-4; 7 positions match TRBD1. CDR1 and CDR2 (germline): LNHDA, SQIVND (reference sequence). J was trimmed by 6 bases and V by 5 bases; bases with no gene match: 4. The CDR3 is 13 residues long. CDR3 sequence reads: CASSDRAVNIQYF. The CDR3 DNA is TGTGCCAGTAGTGACAGGGCGGTAAACATTCAGTACTTC.

The count of this clone is one. The chain has TRBV27 and TRBJ2-3; 7 bases match TRBD1. Germline trimming cut 3 bases from V and 5 bases from J; bases unmatched to any gene: 11. The CDR3 contains 16 residues. CDR1 MNHEY and CDR2 SMNVEV come from the germline V gene (reference sequence). In DNA, the CDR3 is TGTGCCAGCAGTTTTCGGGCAGGGGGTTTCAGAGATACGCAGTATTTT. Amino acids: CASSFRAGGFRDTQYF.

The chain combines TRBV6-1 with TRBJ2-5; 9 positions match TRBD2. The tail of the sequence fits TRBJ2-7 better, so the J call may be wrong. The CDR3 extends over 15 amino acids. The V gene's germline CDR1 is MNHNS and CDR2 SASEGT. The CDR3 bases are TGTGCCAGCACCTTAGAGCGGGGGGCCTCCTACGAGCAGTACTTC. This gives the protein CASTLERGASYEQYF.

This rearrangement joins TRBV18 to TRBJ2-3, with TRBD1 identical over 8 bases. Germline assignment: CDR1 KGHSH and CDR2 LQKENI. V gave up 10 bases and J gave up 4 bases; unmatched junction bases: 10. CDR3 size: 14 residues. CDR3 DNA sequence: TGTGCCACCACAGTGGTACAGGGGGCAGATACGCAGTATTTT. This sequence encodes CATTVVQGADTQYF.

This clone occurred once. The CDR3: CASSLDGRAWETQYF. The CDR3 DNA follows: TGTGCCAGCAGCTTAGACGGGAGGGCCTGGGAGACCCAGTACTTC. The rearrangement uses TRBV7-8 and TRBJ2-5; TRBD2 agrees at 8 bases. The germline V gene has CDR1 SGHVS and CDR2 FQNEAQ. Trimming at V came to 1 base and at J to 5 bases, leaving 6 bases not matched to a gene. This CDR3 has 15 amino acids.

The chain employs TRBV7-3 and TRBJ1-1; D possibly corresponds to TRBD1 (5 bases). The V gene lost 2 bases and the J gene lost 1 base, with 11 bases spanning the gap. Germline-derived CDR1 and CDR2 are SGHTA and FQGTGA. This CDR3 has 15 residues. CDR3 region: CASSLLTVRNTEAFF. The DNA for the CDR3 is TGTGCCAGCAGCTTATTGACAGTCAGGAACACTGAAGCTTTCTTT.

The V gene is TRBV5-1, the J gene TRBJ2-7; 12 bases are shared with TRBD2. V was pared by 6 bases and J by 3 bases, with 4 bases of the junction left unmatched. From germline, CDR1 is SGHRS and CDR2 YFSETQ. The CDR3 has 14 amino acids. In DNA, the CDR3 is TGCGCCAGCACCCGACTAGCGGGAGACTACGAGCAGTACTTC. Translating it yields CASTRLAGDYEQYF.

V and J are TRBV29-1 and TRBJ2-1; TRBD2 might be the D (6 bases). Germline V gives CDR1 SQVTM, CDR2 ANQGSEA. The CDR3 spans 15 residues. Trimming removed 3 bases from V and 0 bases from J, with 12 bases in between. The CDR3 region is CSVEGRDGSYNEQFF. CDR3 bases: TGCAGCGTTGAGGGGCGGGACGGCTCCTACAATGAGCAGTTCTTC.

The chain employs TRBV7-2 and TRBJ2-2; TRBD2 matches 11 bases. Germline CDR1 SGHTA, CDR2 FQGNSA. The CDR3 covers 16 residues. V lost 1 base and J lost 5; bases outside the gene matches: 3. The CDR3 reads CASSLGVAGGTGELFF. The CDR3 nucleotides are TGTGCCAGCAGCTTAGGGGTAGCGGGAGGGACCGGGGAGCTGTTTTTT.

The chain couples TRBV11-2 to TRBJ2-2, with D tentatively TRBD2 (6 bases). Germline-derived CDR1 and CDR2 are SGHAT and FQNNGV. The V gene lost 5 bases and the J gene lost 5 bases, with 9 bases spanning the gap. This CDR3 spans 13 amino acids. CDR3 residues: CASSQRATGELFF. DNA of the CDR3: TGTGCCAGCAGCCAGCGGGCAACCGGGGAGCTGTTTTTT.